This T cell receptor (beta chain) was sequenced for a study of blood T cells in healthy people across ages. Through a sample-barcoded 5' primer and a J-beta primer mix, a second PCR was run for roughly 6 to 12 cycles. TCRdb fed the 5' RACE reads into MiXCR, producing one record per CDR3 protein. The sample shows some 800,000 distinct CDR3 sequences, approximately 25% of them seen only once. These records were also assigned to another study, of T cells of mothers and their children.

The receptor was derived from a boy between 10 and 17 years old in good health. Sequencing was carried out using blood.

The CDR3 here is CASTSQGTYGYTF. The CDR3 bases are TGTGCCAGTACCTCACAGGGCACCTATGGCTACACCTTC. The chain carries TRBV19 and TRBJ1-2; TRBD1 might be the D (6 bases). V lost 7 bases and J lost 4, with 13 bases in between. This CDR3 contains 13 residues. Looked up from germline, CDR1 is LNHDA and CDR2 is SQIVND (reference sequence).